Below are 17 T cell receptor beta chains sequenced from a single sample in a study of beta chain features in type 1 diabetes. Reverse transcribing all isolated RNA meant expressed TCRB transcripts were sequenced. TCRdb keeps only in-frame clones here, not all; method: immunoSEQ multiplex PCR. The sample carries roughly 250,000 clones, more than 65% recorded once. Input material: naive CD4+ T cells from blood. The receptors derive from a man aged 25-45 years in good health.

This clone was detected a few times. In the same sample, other DNA sequences code for this CDR3. The chain is built from TRBV29-1 and TRBJ2-4, with D unclear. Germline CDR1 reads SQVTM; CDR2 reads ANQGSEA. With 0 bases removed from V and 1 base from J, the gap between germline ends came to 4 bases. This CDR3 has 13 residues. CDR3 in amino acids: CSVEEGAKNIQYF. The CDR3 nucleotides read TGCAGCGTTGAAGAGGGGGCCAAAAACATTCAGTACTTC.

The chain employs TRBV14 and TRBJ2-5; unclear D gene. Germline assignment: CDR1 SGHDN and CDR2 FVKESK. The length of the CDR3 is 11 residues. The V and J ends lost 3 bases and 5 bases respectively, with 4 bases between them. In nucleotides, the CDR3 is TGTGCCAGCAGCCAGTTTGAGACCCAGTACTTC. It specifies CASSQFETQYF.

The sample holds a few counts of this clone. This chain connects TRBV7-9 to TRBJ2-1; no clear D. The CDR3 length is 11 residues. The V and J ends lost 5 bases and 10 bases respectively, with 9 bases between them. Germline V CDR1 and CDR2: SEHNR, FQNEAQ (reference sequence). For the CDR3, the DNA is TGTGCCAGCAGCGGAATCAGAGAGCAGTTCTTC. This gives the protein CASSGIREQFF.

The genes are TRBV14 and TRBJ1-5; no firm D call. The CDR3 loop spans 10 amino acids. Per germline, CDR1 SGHDN and CDR2 FVKESK. This CDR3 reads CYKGNQPQHF. CDR3 in DNA: TGTTACAAGGGCAATCAGCCCCAGCATTTT.

Here the CDR3 reads CASSRPASGTVDTQYF. In DNA form, the CDR3 reads TGCGCCAGCAGCCGGCCTGCTAGCGGGACGGTAGATACGCAGTATTTT. J is TRBJ2-3 and V is TRBV4-1; 9 bases are a match to TRBD2. The CDR3 length is 16 residues. V lost 4 bases, J lost 5 bases, and 10 bases stayed unmatched. CDR1 is MGHRA, CDR2 YSYEKL, per germline.

This clone was picked up a small number of times. The V call is TRBV30, the J call TRBJ2-1; 14 bases match TRBD2. CDR3 length equals 15 residues. Germline V gene lookup returns CDR1 GTSNPN and CDR2 SVGIG (reference sequence). J was trimmed by 9 bases and V by 8 bases; bases with no gene match: 12. The CDR3 reads CARSLGLAGVSEQFF. In nucleotides, the CDR3 is TGTGCCCGCAGTTTGGGACTAGCGGGAGTCAGTGAGCAGTTCTTC.

V is TRBV10-3 and J is TRBJ2-7, with TRBD2 matching 8 bases. Germline CDR1 and CDR2: ENHRY and SYGVKD. The junction had 9 bases not matched to a gene; V was cut back by 4 bases and J by 4 bases. The CDR3 loop spans 15 amino acids. The chain's CDR3 is CAISAAGGTSYEQYF. In nucleotides, the CDR3 is TGTGCCATCAGTGCGGCGGGAGGTACATCGTACGAGCAGTACTTC.

The chain uses TRBV30 and TRBJ2-4; D is possibly TRBD2 (6 bases). The CDR3 is 13 amino acids. With 2 bases removed from V and 9 bases from J, the gap between germline ends came to 14 bases. Germline V gene sequence: CDR1 GTSNPN, CDR2 SVGIG (reference sequence). The CDR3 loop reads CAWSPPGVLIQYF. DNA for the CDR3: TGTGCCTGGAGTCCCCCGGGAGTTCTCATTCAGTACTTC.

The V gene is TRBV11-2, the J gene TRBJ2-1, with 8 positions matching TRBD2. V was pared by 2 bases and J by 6 bases, with 9 bases of the junction left unmatched. Germline loops: CDR1 SGHAT, CDR2 FQNNGV. The CDR3 loop spans 16 amino acids. CDR3 bases: TGTGCCAGCAGCTTAAGGGGACTAGGGGTCTCCAATGAGCAGTTCTTC. It codes for CASSLRGLGVSNEQFF. Drawing the rest from reference TRBV11-2 and TRBJ2-1, the complete variable domain is EAGVAQSPRYKIIEKRQSVAFWCNPISGHATLYWYQQILGQGPKLLIQFQNNGVVDDSQLPKDRFSAERLKGVDSTLKIQPAKLEDSAVYLCASSLRGLGVSNEQFFGPGTRLTVL.

The chain is built from TRBV2 and TRBJ2-3, with TRBD2 matching 8 bases. The germline CDR1 and CDR2 sequences are SNHLY and FYNNEI. Germline trimming cut 4 bases from V and 2 bases from J; bases unmatched to any gene: 8. The CDR3 runs 16 residues. The CDR3 sequence: CASSGVAGRTTDTQYF. CDR3 sequence (DNA): TGTGCCAGCAGTGGGGTAGCGGGGCGTACCACAGATACGCAGTATTTT.

In this sample, this clone turned up a few times. J is TRBJ2-2 and V is TRBV30, with unresolved D. V dropped 0 bases and J dropped 9 bases, with 11 bases sitting between them. The CDR3 has 13 residues. CDR1 and CDR2 from the germline V gene are GTSNPN and SVGIG (reference sequence). In DNA, the CDR3 is TGTGCCTGGAGTGTACTCGGCGGAAGGGAGCTGTTTTTT. Translation gives CAWSVLGGRELFF.

The genes are TRBV28 and TRBJ2-7, with D possibly matching TRBD1 (6 bases). V was trimmed by 5 bases and J by 3 bases, leaving 14 bases between them. The CDR3 loop spans 14 amino acids. The V gene's germline CDR1 is MDHEN and CDR2 SYDVKM. CDR3 DNA: TGTGCCAGCAGTATGGAGGACAGAAACTACGAGCAGTACTTC. Its translation is CASSMEDRNYEQYF.

The chain is built from TRBV29-1 and TRBJ2-5; 7 bases agree with TRBD2. Germline V gene lookup returns CDR1 SQVTM and CDR2 ANQGSEA. The J segment lost 5 bases and the V segment lost 3 bases, leaving 3 bases of the junction unmatched. The CDR3 contains 12 residues. The CDR3 DNA reads as TGCAGCGTTGAGGGACTAACCGAGACCCAGTACTTC. This translates into CSVEGLTETQYF.

This clone was observed a single time. V is TRBV7-2 and J is TRBJ2-1; D is possibly TRBD1 (6 bases). V was shortened by 5 bases and J by 4 bases, with 12 bases between the two germline ends. CDR1 and CDR2 from the germline V gene are SGHTA and FQGNSA. The CDR3 contains 14 residues. CDR3 bases: TGTGCCAGCAGCATCGGACAGTTGTACAATGAGCAGTTCTTC. Translation: CASSIGQLYNEQFF.

The rearrangement joins TRBV6-5 to TRBJ1-3; D gene ambiguous. Looked up from germline, CDR1 is MNHEY and CDR2 is SVGAGI. V was clipped by 0 bases and J by 9 bases, with 15 bases between them. The CDR3 extends over 15 amino acids. CDR3 bases: TGTGCCAGCAGTTACTCGAAGTTGCTTTTGGGCACCATATATTTT. Amino acid sequence: CASSYSKLLLGTIYF.

Remarks on this clone: A read error may be the cause here, since a much bigger clone is one base away. This chain links TRBV5-6 with TRBJ2-3; no clear D gene. CDR1 and CDR2 from the germline V gene are SGHDT and YYEEEE. Trimming took 4 bases from V and 2 from J, leaving 2 bases between them. This CDR3 comprises 11 residues. CDR3 loop: CASSVTDTQYF. CDR3 nucleotides: TGTGCCAGCAGCGTCACAGATACGCAGTATTTT.

V gene TRBV4-3 combines with J gene TRBJ2-3, with TRBD1 matching 7 bases. J lost 2 bases, V lost 0 bases, and 5 bases had no gene match. The CDR3 has 16 residues. Germline assignment: CDR1 LGHNA and CDR2 YSLEER. Here the CDR3 DNA reads TGCGCCAGCAGCCAAGACAAAGGGGGCGCCACAGATACGCAGTATTTT. Translated, it gives CASSQDKGGATDTQYF.